This is a list of T cell receptor beta chains from one sample in a study of technical replicates of blood from a few donors. Sequencing used immunoSEQ multiplex PCR; TCRdb keeps in-frame clones, though not all of them. This sample has tens of thousands of clones, with more than 75% found just once. Sequenced sample: PBMCs. Receptor source: a human donor in good health. Some clones in this sample may be carry-over from other donors' samples. The CDR3 runs from the conserved cysteine through the conserved F or W. A D gene is named only where the DNA matches it firmly. Clone size is given for some rows only: seen once, a few or many times, or a class if the clone is expanded.

d_call: TRBD2
v_call: TRBV4-1
j_call: TRBJ2-1
clone_size: NA
cdr3_aa: CASSQAGLAGPDNEQFF
cdr3_nt: TGCGCCAGCAGCCAGGCCGGACTAGCGGGACCCGACAATGAGCAGTTCTTC

d_call: NA
v_call: TRBV5-1
j_call: TRBJ1-1
clone_size: once
cdr3_aa: CASSLFAAGGNTEAFF
cdr3_nt: TGCGCCAGCAGCTTGTTTGCAGCCGGAGGAAACACTGAAGCTTTCTTT

d_call: NA
v_call: TRBV6-5
j_call: TRBJ1-6
clone_size: NA
cdr3_aa: CASTQGYYNSPLHF
cdr3_nt: TGTGCCAGCACCCAGGGTTACTATAATTCACCCCTCCACTTT

d_call: NA
v_call: TRBV4-3
j_call: TRBJ1-2
clone_size: NA
cdr3_aa: CASSPGLGSYGYTF
cdr3_nt: TGCGCCAGCAGCCCGGGACTGGGGAGCTATGGCTACACCTTC

d_call: NA
v_call: TRBV2
j_call: TRBJ2-7
clone_size: NA
cdr3_aa: CASSEGQGWEYAYEQYF
cdr3_nt: TGTGCCAGCAGTGAGGGGCAGGGGTGGGAGTACGCCTACGAGCAGTACTTC

d_call: TRBD1
v_call: TRBV5-4
j_call: TRBJ2-5
clone_size: NA
cdr3_aa: CASSSRDRGETQYF
cdr3_nt: TGTGCCAGCAGCTCCCGGGACAGAGGAGAGACCCAGTACTTC

d_call: TRBD1
v_call: TRBV4-3
j_call: TRBJ2-7
clone_size: NA
cdr3_aa: CASSQGQAYEQYF
cdr3_nt: TGCGCCAGCAGCCAGGGACAGGCCTACGAGCAGTACTTC

d_call: NA
v_call: TRBV4-2
j_call: TRBJ1-6
clone_size: once
cdr3_aa: CASSRSGTRDSPLHF
cdr3_nt: TGTGCCAGCAGCCGATCCGGGACAAGGGATTCACCCCTCCACTTT

d_call: TRBD1
v_call: TRBV7-9
j_call: TRBJ1-1
clone_size: NA
cdr3_aa: CASSPTGGTEAFF
cdr3_nt: TGTGCCAGCAGCCCGACAGGGGGGACTGAAGCTTTCTTT

d_call: NA
v_call: TRBV7-2
j_call: TRBJ1-2
clone_size: NA
cdr3_aa: CASRGDNYNYGYTF
cdr3_nt: TGTGCCAGCAGAGGGGACAATTATAACTATGGCTACACCTTC

d_call: TRBD1
v_call: TRBV6-1
j_call: TRBJ1-1
clone_size: NA
cdr3_aa: CASSRQGRLNTEAFF
cdr3_nt: TGTGCCAGCAGCCGACAGGGGCGTTTGAACACTGAAGCTTTCTTT

d_call: NA
v_call: TRBV6-6
j_call: TRBJ2-5
clone_size: NA
cdr3_aa: CASSRRNQETQYF
cdr3_nt: TGTGCCAGCAGTAGGCGGAATCAAGAGACCCAGTACTTC

d_call: TRBD2
v_call: TRBV7-2
j_call: TRBJ2-3
clone_size: NA
cdr3_aa: CASPLGGGDRTDTQYF
cdr3_nt: TGTGCCAGCCCTTTGGGCGGGGGGGACCGCACAGATACGCAGTATTTT

d_call: NA
v_call: TRBV4-3
j_call: TRBJ2-7
clone_size: NA
cdr3_aa: CASSQGSDYEQYF
cdr3_nt: TGCGCCAGCAGCCAAGGGAGTGACTACGAGCAGTACTTC

d_call: NA
v_call: TRBV7-2
j_call: TRBJ2-5
clone_size: NA
cdr3_aa: CASSFSETQYF
cdr3_nt: TGTGCCAGCAGCTTCTCTGAGACCCAGTACTTC

d_call: TRBD1
v_call: TRBV18
j_call: TRBJ2-7
clone_size: NA
cdr3_aa: CASSPGTESVYEQYF
cdr3_nt: TGTGCCAGCTCACCAGGGACAGAATCAGTCTACGAGCAGTACTTC

d_call: TRBD2
v_call: TRBV5-1
j_call: TRBJ2-1
clone_size: NA
cdr3_aa: CASSLMTGGNEQFF
cdr3_nt: TGCGCCAGCAGCTTGATGACGGGGGGTAATGAGCAGTTCTTC

d_call: NA
v_call: TRBV18
j_call: TRBJ2-7
clone_size: NA
cdr3_aa: CASSPETTARGHEQYF
cdr3_nt: TGTGCCAGCTCCCCCGAGACGACGGCCAGGGGACACGAGCAGTACTTC

d_call: NA
v_call: TRBV7-6
j_call: TRBJ2-7
clone_size: NA
cdr3_aa: CASSLDWGDEQYF
cdr3_nt: TGTGCCAGCAGCTTAGATTGGGGAGACGAGCAGTACTTC

d_call: TRBD2
v_call: TRBV7-2
j_call: TRBJ2-1
clone_size: once
cdr3_aa: CASSRAGTSGKYEQFF
cdr3_nt: TGTGCCAGCAGCCGCGCAGGGACTAGCGGGAAATATGAGCAGTTCTTC

d_call: NA
v_call: TRBV7-9
j_call: TRBJ1-1
clone_size: once
cdr3_aa: CASRSVQGGATEAFF
cdr3_nt: TGTGCCAGCAGATCCGTCCAGGGTGGTGCGACTGAAGCTTTCTTT

d_call: TRBD1
v_call: TRBV30
j_call: TRBJ1-2
clone_size: NA
cdr3_aa: CAWSAGTGGGYTF
cdr3_nt: TGTGCCTGGAGTGCCGGGACAGGCGGTGGCTACACCTTC

d_call: NA
v_call: TRBV6-1
j_call: TRBJ1-4
clone_size: NA
cdr3_aa: CAGGQPNEKLFF
cdr3_nt: TGTGCCGGTGGGCAGCCGAATGAAAAACTGTTTTTT

d_call: NA
v_call: TRBV6-6
j_call: TRBJ1-1
clone_size: NA
cdr3_aa: CASSWTENTEAFF
cdr3_nt: TGTGCCAGCAGTTGGACAGAGAACACTGAAGCTTTCTTT

d_call: NA
v_call: TRBV30
j_call: TRBJ2-1
clone_size: once
cdr3_aa: CAWSVSNEQFF
cdr3_nt: TGTGCCTGGAGTGTCTCCAATGAGCAGTTCTTC

d_call: TRBD2
v_call: TRBV4-1
j_call: TRBJ2-3
clone_size: NA
cdr3_aa: CASSQVRGSRTDTQYF
cdr3_nt: TGCGCCAGCAGCCAAGTTCGCGGGAGTAGAACAGATACGCAGTATTTT

d_call: TRBD1
v_call: TRBV29-1
j_call: TRBJ1-5
clone_size: few
cdr3_aa: CSVPGTENQPQHF
cdr3_nt: TGCAGCGTACCGGGGACAGAGAATCAGCCCCAGCATTTT

d_call: TRBD2
v_call: TRBV30
j_call: TRBJ2-3
clone_size: NA
cdr3_aa: CAWSLLGPASGSDTQYF
cdr3_nt: TGTGCCTGGAGCCTACTCGGGCCGGCTAGCGGGTCAGATACGCAGTATTTT

d_call: NA
v_call: TRBV6-1
j_call: TRBJ1-5
clone_size: NA
cdr3_aa: CASRKDSTYQPQHF
cdr3_nt: TGTGCCAGCAGGAAAGACAGTACCTATCAGCCCCAGCATTTT

d_call: TRBD2
v_call: TRBV6-1
j_call: TRBJ2-5
clone_size: NA
cdr3_aa: CASSEGLAGGQETQYF
cdr3_nt: TGTGCCAGCAGTGAAGGACTAGCGGGGGGGCAAGAGACCCAGTACTTC

d_call: NA
v_call: TRBV6-5
j_call: TRBJ1-2
clone_size: NA
cdr3_aa: CASRLGDNYGYTF
cdr3_nt: TGTGCCAGCAGGTTAGGGGATAACTATGGCTACACCTTC

d_call: NA
v_call: TRBV7-4
j_call: TRBJ1-1
clone_size: NA
cdr3_aa: CSFRPTPEAFF
cdr3_nt: TGTTCCTTTCGCCCTACCCCAGAAGCTTTCTTT

d_call: NA
v_call: TRBV23-1
j_call: TRBJ2-7
clone_size: once
cdr3_aa: CASSQSSGIYEQYF
cdr3_nt: TGCGCCAGCAGTCAATCGTCAGGAATATACGAGCAGTACTTC

d_call: NA
v_call: TRBV6-5
j_call: TRBJ2-7
clone_size: NA
cdr3_aa: CASSPGPGRGQYF
cdr3_nt: TGTGCCAGCAGTCCCGGACCCGGGCGGGGGCAGTACTTC

d_call: NA
v_call: TRBV7-2
j_call: TRBJ2-1
clone_size: few
cdr3_aa: CASSLGVTGHNEQFF
cdr3_nt: TGTGCCAGCAGCTTAGGTGTGACAGGCCACAATGAGCAGTTCTTC

d_call: TRBD2
v_call: TRBV11-3
j_call: TRBJ2-3
clone_size: NA
cdr3_aa: CASSSGLAGVTDTQYF
cdr3_nt: TGTGCCAGCAGCTCCGGACTAGCGGGAGTCACAGATACGCAGTATTTT

d_call: NA
v_call: TRBV19
j_call: TRBJ2-1
clone_size: NA
cdr3_aa: CASSIVGVSYNEQFF
cdr3_nt: TGTGCCAGTAGTATAGTAGGGGTCAGCTACAATGAGCAGTTCTTC

d_call: TRBD1
v_call: TRBV27
j_call: TRBJ1-3
clone_size: NA
cdr3_aa: CASSITGVASGNTIYF
cdr3_nt: TGTGCCAGCAGCATTACAGGGGTTGCCTCTGGAAACACCATATATTTT

d_call: NA
v_call: TRBV7-2
j_call: TRBJ1-2
clone_size: NA
cdr3_aa: CASSQGPDYFYGYTF
cdr3_nt: TGTGCCAGCAGCCAGGGGCCGGATTATTTCTATGGCTACACCTTC

d_call: TRBD1
v_call: TRBV7-6
j_call: TRBJ2-7
clone_size: NA
cdr3_aa: CASSLGQGAEQYF
cdr3_nt: TGTGCCAGCAGCTTGGGACAGGGTGCCGAGCAGTACTTC

d_call: TRBD1
v_call: TRBV9
j_call: TRBJ1-2
clone_size: NA
cdr3_aa: CASSAQTGGVGYTF
cdr3_nt: TGTGCCAGCAGCGCTCAAACAGGGGGCGTTGGCTACACCTTC

d_call: TRBD2
v_call: TRBV4-3
j_call: TRBJ2-7
clone_size: NA
cdr3_aa: CASSQDVQRGVLEQYF
cdr3_nt: TGCGCCAGCAGCCAAGATGTCCAGCGGGGGGTTCTCGAGCAGTACTTC

d_call: NA
v_call: TRBV27
j_call: TRBJ1-1
clone_size: NA
cdr3_aa: CASSSTRLLNTEAFF
cdr3_nt: TGTGCCAGCAGCTCAACTCGTCTCTTGAACACTGAAGCTTTCTTT

d_call: TRBD1
v_call: TRBV11-2
j_call: TRBJ1-2
clone_size: NA
cdr3_aa: CASSLRTGGSDGYTF
cdr3_nt: TGTGCCAGCAGCTTAAGGACAGGGGGAAGTGATGGCTACACCTTC

d_call: NA
v_call: TRBV5-1
j_call: TRBJ2-2
clone_size: NA
cdr3_aa: CASSLARSDRGYTGELFF
cdr3_nt: TGCGCCAGCAGCTTGGCGCGTAGCGACCGTGGTTACACCGGGGAGCTGTTTTTT

d_call: TRBD2
v_call: TRBV30
j_call: TRBJ2-1
clone_size: few
cdr3_aa: CAFYPLAGGYNEQFF
cdr3_nt: TGTGCCTTCTACCCTTTAGCGGGGGGGTACAATGAGCAGTTCTTC

d_call: TRBD2
v_call: TRBV30
j_call: TRBJ2-2
clone_size: NA
cdr3_aa: CAWTRTSGLAGVYIAGELFF
cdr3_nt: TGTGCCTGGACTCGAACCTCGGGACTAGCGGGAGTATATATCGCCGGGGAGCTGTTTTTT

d_call: TRBD1
v_call: TRBV5-5
j_call: TRBJ1-2
clone_size: NA
cdr3_aa: CASSLGDRDAPNYGYTF
cdr3_nt: TGTGCCAGCAGCTTGGGTGACAGGGATGCGCCTAACTATGGCTACACCTTC

d_call: TRBD2
v_call: TRBV4-3
j_call: TRBJ2-4
clone_size: NA
cdr3_aa: CASSPGLGEGKNIQYF
cdr3_nt: TGCGCCAGCAGCCCGGGACTAGGCGAAGGCAAAAACATTCAGTACTTC

d_call: NA
v_call: TRBV29-1
j_call: TRBJ2-3
clone_size: NA
cdr3_aa: CSAQDYGTQYF
cdr3_nt: TGCAGCGCACAGGACTACGGTACGCAGTATTTT

d_call: TRBD2
v_call: TRBV7-2
j_call: TRBJ2-7
clone_size: NA
cdr3_aa: CASSLLAGGSYEQYF
cdr3_nt: TGTGCCAGCAGCTTATTAGCGGGGGGCTCCTACGAGCAGTACTTC

d_call: NA
v_call: TRBV30
j_call: TRBJ2-1
clone_size: NA
cdr3_aa: CAVQGAYNEQFF
cdr3_nt: TGTGCCGTACAGGGTGCCTACAATGAGCAGTTCTTC

d_call: TRBD2
v_call: TRBV10-2
j_call: TRBJ2-2
clone_size: NA
cdr3_aa: CASSESSGRGTGELFF
cdr3_nt: TGCGCCAGCAGTGAGAGTAGCGGGAGAGGTACCGGGGAGCTGTTTTTT

d_call: NA
v_call: TRBV9
j_call: TRBJ2-7
clone_size: NA
cdr3_aa: CASSASGGYEQYF
cdr3_nt: TGTGCCAGCAGCGCCTCCGGGGGATACGAGCAGTACTTC

d_call: NA
v_call: TRBV13
j_call: TRBJ2-5
clone_size: NA
cdr3_aa: CASSLEGVYAETQYF
cdr3_nt: TGTGCCAGCAGCTTAGAGGGGGTTTATGCGGAGACCCAGTACTTC